This T cell receptor beta chain derives from a study of shared clonotypes between healthy human individuals. The assay used deep level. Produced via immunoSEQ multiplex PCR; TCRdb's table is partial and in-frame only. This sample has approximately 2,300,000 clones, with just under 95% found just once. This CDR3 spans 11 amino acids. Germline lookup yields CDR1 MNHNS and CDR2 SASEGT. A word on this clone: At one of its ends the junction is not consistent with the germline gene, which may arise from a read error. Different DNA sequences within this sample yield the same CDR3.

This clonotype was obtained from a young man in good health. Some clones in this sample may be carry-over from other donors' samples. The J gene is TRBJ2-4, the V gene TRBV6-1; no clear D. The sequenced sample consisted of naive CD4+ T cells from PBMCs. Indicated subset: CD45RA+ positively selected. In DNA form, the CDR3 reads TGCGCCAGCAGTGCCCCCGACATTCAGTACTTC. Its protein is CASSAPDIQYF.